This section outlines one T cell receptor beta chain sequence together with its context. This clonotype was observed a few times. Its antigen is currently not known. Base qualities were left out, and no much larger clone turns up one base away. The library was obtained by RACE. The sample was run on a NextSeq 500. Library preparation attached unique molecular identifiers to individual cDNA molecules for quantitative, reproducible TCR counting. Each blood RNA sample was used to sequence both TCR alpha and TCR beta chains. The paper's processing steps were these. A median of about 100,000 TCRs per sample was observed, with a range of roughly 23,224 to 700,000. The Decombinator software suite was used to annotate the V, J and CDR3 of the TCR reads. Every sample was subsampled to the same number of TCRs (28,000) for the PS versus PT1 abundance plots. Expanded TCRs were defined as absent before sensitization and observed at least eight times at the 2-week time point. The public reads were reanalyzed by TCRdb: fastp trimming at Q25, MiXCR alignment, in-frame beta chains only. CDR3 protein sequences are deduplicated, and each keeps its most common genes and DNA. The V and J calls and clone size are TCRdb's, not the authors'. The sample includes roughly 180,000 distinct CDR3 sequences, with approximately 15% observed a single time. The leading ten clones occupy less than 2% of the sample.

This entry is derived from a study of human T cells and chemical hapten exposure (dated by TCRdb to the early 2020s). About the study as a whole: For sensitization, 2% DPC in acetone was applied to a 2 cm by 2 cm area of upper inner arm skin. Throughout the roughly 25-week study period, patients were also given weekly therapeutic DPC doses on the scalp. Patch testing was done on the upper back using Finn chambers containing 0.01% DPC, and results were scored after 6 days according to International Contact Dermatitis Research Group standards. The mostly female patient cohort included alopecia areata with under or over 50% scalp involvement, alopecia totalis and alopecia universalis. Libraries were pooled for sequencing, and per-sample TCR yields varied mainly because of small differences in library volumes within the pool. The study tracked peripheral blood TCR repertoire changes in vivo during primary and secondary sensitization to the hapten diphenylcyclopropenone (DPC) in alopecia patients. Blood samples were taken from patients before sensitization (week 0) and at 2, 6 and about 24 weeks after DPC sensitization. For TCR sequencing, blood came from about 28 alopecia patients at anywhere from one to four time points (pre-sensitization, 2, 6 and 24 weeks). The research as a whole found: All patients had alopecia, a presumed autoimmune disease, so their immune response might differ from that of healthy individuals. DPC sensitization did not change how many TCRs were above 1 in 1000 frequency, and no evidence was found of alterations in global repertoire structure. A positive correlation was found between the number of PT1 expanded TCRs and patch test score, with significance reached at thresholds 8, 16 and 32 but not 4. After repeated subsampling, changes were observed in the strength of the expansion versus patch-test correlation and in the threshold at which the correlation became significant. Significantly more large CDR3 similarity clusters were formed by expanded TCRs than by pre-sensitization or healthy control sets, consistent with antigen-driven responses.

The time point label here, explained by the study, means: patch test 1, 2 weeks after DPC sensitization. This sample's treatment or condition label indicates: therapeutic diphenylcyclopropenone sensitization with weekly scalp DPC. Blood at each patch-test visit was drawn before the patch test was applied. Patients were considered eligible if aged 18 to 70, diagnosed with alopecia and deemed suitable for DPC therapy, and patients were excluded if pregnant. Total RNA was extracted from unfractionated whole blood collected in Tempus Blood RNA tubes. This TCR derives from a woman in her twenties or thirties with alopecia areata. Some clones in this sample may be carry-over from other donors' samples. The sample was whole blood, taken in connection with sensitization to the hapten diphenylcyclopropenone (DPC).

The DNA sequence follows: TGTGCCACCAGCAGGGCCGGGACAGGGGGCTCCTACGAGCAGTACTTC. This translates into CATSRAGTGGSYEQYF. The rearrangement joined TRBV15 to TRBJ2-7, and 11 bases in between align with TRBD1. CDR3 length: 16 amino acids, cysteine to phenylalanine. Of all the DNA, just the CDR3 is kept, 48 bases in frame from base 1. Via the germline V gene (reference sequence), CDR1 is LNHNV and CDR2 YYDKDF. Relative to germline, V is missing 3 bases and J is missing 0 bases, with 4 bases of the junction outside any gene match.